These 17 T cell receptor beta chains were all obtained from the same sample, sequenced in a study of CD8 T cells in Susac syndrome. RNA totalling roughly 0.45 to 1 ug underwent reverse transcription with random hexamers. TCRdb re-derived calls from the immunoSEQ multiplex PCR reads in MiXCR, one entry per CDR3 protein. The top ten hold 0.4% to 0.55% of the sample, which has about 76,000 distinct CDR3 sequences, about 93% seen once. Sequenced: CD8+ T cells from PBMCs. Receptors were obtained from a human donor with Susac syndrome.

This clonotype was seen only a few times. This rearrangement joins TRBV6-6 to TRBJ2-1, with 12 bases aligning to TRBD2. The CDR3 consists of 14 residues. Per germline, CDR1 MNHNY and CDR2 SVGAGI (reference sequence). V was pared by 4 bases and J by 15 bases, with 10 bases of the junction left unmatched. The CDR3 reads CASSSRTSGVHPFF. The CDR3 DNA is TGTGCCAGCAGTTCCCGGACTAGCGGGGTCCATCCGTTCTTC.

The CDR3 reads CASRLRTGSSYNEQFF. The CDR3 DNA reads TGTGCCAGCAGACTTCGGACGGGGAGCTCCTACAATGAGCAGTTCTTC. The V call is TRBV5-4, the J call TRBJ2-1, with TRBD2 as a possible D gene (5 bases). The CDR3 extends over 16 amino acids. The germline V gene encodes CDR1 SGHNT and CDR2 YYREEE (reference sequence). V was pared by 5 bases and J by 0 bases, with 15 bases between.

V is TRBV27 and J is TRBJ2-3; the D gene is possibly TRBD2 (6 bases). Per the germline V gene, CDR1 is MNHEY and CDR2 is SMNVEV (reference sequence). The CDR3 loop spans 14 amino acids. Trimming cost V 5 bases and J 3 bases, with 12 bases left between them. CDR3 sequence (DNA): TGTGCCAGCAGTCAACGGGAGAGAACAGATACGCAGTATTTT. This sequence encodes CASSQRERTDTQYF.

The chain couples TRBV28 to TRBJ2-5; possible D gene TRBD2, 6 bases. Germline CDR1 reads MDHEN; CDR2 reads SYDVKM. The V and J ends lost 2 bases and 5 bases respectively, with 12 bases between them. The CDR3 is made up of 14 amino acids. Here the CDR3 reads CASSLVLAGETQYF. The CDR3 DNA is TGTGCCAGCAGTTTAGTACTAGCAGGCGAGACCCAGTACTTC.

The chain is built from TRBV21-1 and TRBJ2-3; whether TRBD1, the table's D call, matches the DNA was not checked. TRBV21-1 has pseudogene status. The CDR3 extends over 16 amino acids. The CDR3 loop is CASTGGGGLPTDTQYF. The CDR3 region has the DNA TGTGCCAGCACGGGGGGCGGGGGCTTACCCACAGATACGCAGTATTTT.

This rearrangement joins TRBV5-4 to TRBJ2-7; D not certain. Germline V gives CDR1 SGHNT, CDR2 YYREEE (reference sequence). The CDR3 loop spans 13 amino acids. Between the trimmed V and J ends, which lost 4 bases and 2 bases, there was a span of 10 bases. The CDR3 DNA follows: TGTGCCAGCAGCCCCGGAATAACCTACGAGCAGTACTTC. Amino acid sequence: CASSPGITYEQYF.

The J gene is TRBJ2-3, the V gene TRBV27; 8 nucleotides align to TRBD1. The germline V gene encodes CDR1 MNHEY and CDR2 SMNVEV (reference sequence). The V gene end was trimmed by 2 bases and the J gene end by 1 base; junction bases not matched to a gene: 2. This CDR3 is built from 15 residues. The CDR3 nucleotides are TGTGCCAGCAGTTTAGGACAGGGCCGCACAGATACGCAGTATTTT. This translates into CASSLGQGRTDTQYF.

V usage is TRBV5-1 and J usage is TRBJ2-7; D might be TRBD2 (6 bases). This CDR3 region has 14 residues. The germline gives CDR1 SGHRS, CDR2 YFSETQ. Between the trimmed V and J ends, which lost 0 bases and 4 bases, there was a span of 11 bases. CDR3 bases: TGCGCCAGCAGCTTGGACGCTCGGGGGTACGAGCAGTACTTC. Its translation is CASSLDARGYEQYF.

CDR3 nucleotides: TGTGCCAGCAGCGTAGAGCTAGCGGGAGCCACAGATACGCAGTATTTT. Translated: CASSVELAGATDTQYF. J is TRBJ2-3 and V is TRBV9; 10 bases map to TRBD2. CDR1 and CDR2 from the germline V gene are SGDLS and YYNGEE. The CDR3 has 16 residues. V lost 0 bases to trimming and J lost 2 bases; unmatched junction nucleotides: 3.

The V and J genes are TRBV20-1 and TRBJ2-7, with 13 positions matching TRBD2. CDR1 and CDR2 (germline): DFQATT, SNEGSKA (reference sequence). With 4 bases clipped from V and 3 bases from J, the junction kept 3 bases outside the gene matches. The CDR3 is 14 residues long. The CDR3, as DNA: TGCAGTGCTAAGGGGACTAGCGGGAACTACGAGCAGTACTTC. Translated, it gives CSAKGTSGNYEQYF.

The chain has TRBV15 and TRBJ2-3; D is perhaps TRBD1 or TRBD2 (5 bases each). The CDR3 loop spans 14 amino acids. CDR1 is LNHNV, CDR2 YYDKDF, per germline (reference sequence). Trimming shortened V by 11 bases and J by 2 bases, and 17 bases separated the two germline ends. The CDR3 here is CAARDGVLTDTQYF. The CDR3 DNA is TGTGCCGCCCGGGACGGAGTTCTCACAGATACGCAGTATTTT.

The V gene is TRBV4-3, the J gene TRBJ1-2, with TRBD1 identical over 8 bases. The CDR3 runs 15 residues. The V and J ends lost 1 base and 5 bases, in that order; junction bases with no gene match: 6. Germline lookup yields CDR1 LGHNA and CDR2 YSLEER. The CDR3 DNA reads TGCGCCAGCAGCCAAGCTAGACAGGGGATATATGGCTACACCTTC. Protein product: CASSQARQGIYGYTF.

The V gene is TRBV12-3 or TRBV12-4, the J gene TRBJ2-2, with a tentative D call TRBD2 (6 bases). This CDR3 contains 17 residues. V lost 7 bases to trimming and J lost 4 bases, with 22 bases between them. The CDR3 spells CASNQGPGEVITGELFF. CDR3 nucleotide sequence: TGTGCCAGCAACCAAGGTCCGGGGGAGGTGATCACCGGGGAGCTGTTTTTT.

V gene TRBV7-3 combines with J gene TRBJ2-1; D is ambiguous. Germline CDR1 and CDR2: SGHTA and FQGTGA. This CDR3 has 15 amino acids. V lost 4 bases to trimming and J lost 0 bases, with 10 bases between them. In nucleotides, the CDR3 is TGTGCCAGCAGCTCCTACCCGAGCTCCTACAATGAGCAGTTCTTC. Translating it yields CASSSYPSSYNEQFF.

This clonotype was detected a few times. In DNA, the CDR3 is TGTGCCAGCAGTCCTCTAGCGGGTAGCTCCTACAATGAGCAGTTCTTC. Residues: CASSPLAGSSYNEQFF. The chain links TRBV28 to TRBJ2-1; TRBD2 matches 8 bases. Germline CDR1 is MDHEN and CDR2 is SYDVKM. CDR3 size: 16 residues. The junction had 6 bases not matched to a gene; V was cut back by 5 bases and J by 0 bases.

The chain employs TRBV12-3 or TRBV12-4 and TRBJ2-3, with D unclear. Trimming shortened V by 6 bases and J by 3 bases, and 19 bases separated the two germline ends. This CDR3 has 16 residues. The CDR3 DNA reads as TGTGCCAGCAGAAGTCGCGAAGGTCTGGGGACAGATACGCAGTATTTT. Amino acids: CASRSREGLGTDTQYF.

The rearrangement uses TRBV19 and TRBJ1-3; D not certain. Germline CDR1 reads LNHDA; CDR2 reads SQIVND (reference sequence). With 5 bases removed from V and 4 bases from J, the gap between germline ends came to 9 bases. The CDR3 runs to 13 residues. The DNA of the CDR3 is TGTGCCAGTAGTCCCCGGCCGGGAAACACCATATATTTT. It specifies CASSPRPGNTIYF.